The 9 T cell receptor beta chains below come from one sample, sequenced in a study (dated by TCRdb to about 2015). The library relied on 5' RACE. TCRdb names Illumina MiSeq as the instrument used. TCRdb handled the public reads itself, with Q25 trimming in fastp and clone calling in MiXCR, and kept productive beta chains. Entries are consolidated by CDR3 protein sequence, retaining the most common genes and DNA. The table for this sample lists around 52,000 distinct CDR3 sequences; roughly 28% of them were counted only once. In total, the top ten clones hold 2.5% to 3.5% of the sample. What was sequenced was tumor-infiltrating memory CD4+ T cells sorted from the breast tumor. Taken with the paper, the label for cell subset or site translates to: memory CD4+ T cells, CD4+CD45RO+CD25-. These receptors originate from a female donor with breast cancer.

This clonotype has only a few counts. This chain uses TRBV7-3 with TRBJ2-1; D is perhaps TRBD2 (5 bases). Trimming left V 4 bases short and J 8 bases short, with 18 bases between. The CDR3 extends over 15 amino acids. From germline, CDR1 is SGHTA and CDR2 FQGTGA. The CDR3 nucleotides read TGTGCCAGCAGCTCCTCTGTGGGAGCGGTAGATGAGCAGTTCTTC. It specifies CASSSSVGAVDEQFF.

The chain is built from TRBV5-1 and TRBJ2-1, with D possibly being TRBD2 (5 bases). The CDR3 contains 15 residues. V was shortened by 6 bases and J by 7 bases, with 20 bases between the two germline ends. Germline-derived CDR1 and CDR2 are SGHRS and YFSETQ. The CDR3 here is CASTSFLRGTNEQFF. The CDR3 region has the DNA TGCGCCAGCACCTCTTTCCTCCGGGGAACGAATGAGCAGTTCTTC.

The J gene is TRBJ2-7, the V gene TRBV18, with 7 bases matching TRBD1. The CDR3 loop spans 15 amino acids. Germline trimming cut 3 bases from V and 5 bases from J; bases unmatched to any gene: 10. Germline assignment: CDR1 KGHSH and CDR2 LQKENI. The CDR3 bases are TGTGCCAGCTCACCCCGGGACAGACAAGCCCACGAGCAGTACTTC. Its translation: CASSPRDRQAHEQYF.

This clonotype was counted a few times. V gene TRBV5-1 combines with J gene TRBJ2-1; 8 bases map to TRBD2. The V segment lost 4 bases and the J segment 3 bases; nucleotides outside the gene matches: 9. The CDR3 contains 16 residues. Germline V gives CDR1 SGHRS, CDR2 YFSETQ. The CDR3 loop is CASSRSGGVLYNEQFF. The CDR3 DNA reads as TGCGCCAGCAGCCGCTCCGGGGGGGTTCTCTACAATGAGCAGTTCTTC.

The chain carries TRBV18 and TRBJ1-1, with D possibly being TRBD1 (5 bases). V was clipped by 2 bases and J by 2 bases, with 9 bases between them. The length of the CDR3 is 14 residues. Germline CDR1 is KGHSH and CDR2 is LQKENI. The CDR3 reads CASSPSGANTEAFF. CDR3 nucleotide sequence: TGTGCCAGCTCACCAAGCGGGGCAAACACTGAAGCTTTCTTT.

The rearrangement uses TRBV11-2 and TRBJ2-3; 8 bases are a match to TRBD2. This CDR3 has 16 amino acids. Germline CDR1 is SGHAT and CDR2 is FQNNGV. V was pared by 5 bases and J by 4 bases, with 11 bases of the junction left unmatched. The DNA of the CDR3 is TGTGCCAGCAGCCAATGGAGGAGCGGGAGCGCAGATACGCAGTATTTT. It encodes CASSQWRSGSADTQYF.

The chain carries TRBV4-2 and TRBJ2-7; D might be TRBD1 or TRBD2, each matching 5 bases. The germline CDR1 and CDR2 sequences are LGHNA and YNFKEQ. Trimming stripped 5 bases from V and 7 bases from J, with 18 bases between. This CDR3 comprises 14 residues. Written as DNA, the CDR3 is TGTGCCAGCAGCGTTAGGAGAGGGGCGCGTGAGCAGTACTTC. Its translation: CASSVRRGAREQYF.

The sample holds a few counts of this clonotype. The genes are TRBV9 and TRBJ2-3; TRBD2 is a possible D gene (5 bases). Germline V gives CDR1 SGDLS, CDR2 YYNGEE. V lost 0 bases and J 4 bases, leaving 18 bases between the germline ends. The CDR3 consists of 17 residues. CDR3 sequence: CASSVAWTPSEADTQYF. The DNA for the CDR3 is TGTGCCAGCAGCGTAGCTTGGACTCCTTCCGAGGCAGATACGCAGTATTTT.

This clonotype was recorded many times. This rearrangement joins TRBV6-5 to TRBJ2-1, with 9 bases that match TRBD1. This CDR3 contains 12 residues. Germline CDR1 reads MNHEY; CDR2 reads SVGAGI. V was clipped by 5 bases and J by 14 bases; unmatched bases: 7. This CDR3 reads CASSPATGGEFF. For the CDR3, the DNA is TGTGCCAGCAGTCCTGCTACAGGGGGCGAGTTCTTC.